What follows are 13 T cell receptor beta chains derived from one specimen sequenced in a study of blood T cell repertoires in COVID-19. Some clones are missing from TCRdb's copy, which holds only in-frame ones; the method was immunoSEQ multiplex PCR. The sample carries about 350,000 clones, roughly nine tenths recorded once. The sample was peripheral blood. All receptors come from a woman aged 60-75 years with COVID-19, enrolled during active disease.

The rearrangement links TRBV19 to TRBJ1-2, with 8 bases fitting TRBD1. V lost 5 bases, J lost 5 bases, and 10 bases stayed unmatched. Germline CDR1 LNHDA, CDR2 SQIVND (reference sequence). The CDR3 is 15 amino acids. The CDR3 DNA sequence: TGTGCCAGTAGTCCCCGGGACAGGAATAGGTATGGCTACACCTTC. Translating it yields CASSPRDRNRYGYTF.

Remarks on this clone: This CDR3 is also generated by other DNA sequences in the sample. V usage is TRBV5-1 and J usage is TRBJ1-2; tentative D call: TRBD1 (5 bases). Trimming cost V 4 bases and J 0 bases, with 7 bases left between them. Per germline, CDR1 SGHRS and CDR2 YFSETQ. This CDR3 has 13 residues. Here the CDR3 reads CASSLTANYGYTF. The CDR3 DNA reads TGCGCCAGCAGCCTGACAGCTAACTATGGCTACACCTTC. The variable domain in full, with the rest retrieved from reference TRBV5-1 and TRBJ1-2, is KAGVTQTPRYLIKTRGQQVTLSCSPISGHRSVSWYQQTPGQGLQFLFEYFSETQRNKGNFPGRFSGRQFSNSRSEMNVSTLELGDSALYLCASSLTANYGYTFGSGTRLTVV.

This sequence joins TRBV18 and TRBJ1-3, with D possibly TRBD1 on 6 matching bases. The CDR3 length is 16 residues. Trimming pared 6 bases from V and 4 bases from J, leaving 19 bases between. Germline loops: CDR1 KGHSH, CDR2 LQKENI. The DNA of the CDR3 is TGTGCCAGCTCGCCTCCCCGGGCGACAGGAGGAAACACCATATATTTT. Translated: CASSPPRATGGNTIYF.

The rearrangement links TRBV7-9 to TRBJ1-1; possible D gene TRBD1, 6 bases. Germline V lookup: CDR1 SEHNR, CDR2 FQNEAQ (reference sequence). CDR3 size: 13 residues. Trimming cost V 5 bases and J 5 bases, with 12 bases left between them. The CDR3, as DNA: TGTGCCAGCAGCAAACAACAGGGAACTGAAGCTTTCTTT. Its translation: CASSKQQGTEAFF.

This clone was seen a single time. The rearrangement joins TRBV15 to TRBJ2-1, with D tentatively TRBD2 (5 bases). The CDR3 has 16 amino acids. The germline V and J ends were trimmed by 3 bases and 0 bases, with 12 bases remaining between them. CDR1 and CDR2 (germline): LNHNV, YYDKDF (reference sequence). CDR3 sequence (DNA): TGTGCCACCAGCAGGTTTTCGGGGAGCTCCTACAATGAGCAGTTCTTC. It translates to CATSRFSGSSYNEQFF.

This chain's CDR3 is CASSEIIAKNIQYF. The DNA for the CDR3 is TGTGCCAGCAGCGAGATAATAGCCAAAAACATTCAGTACTTC. The chain couples TRBV2 to TRBJ2-4, with D unresolved. Per germline, CDR1 SNHLY and CDR2 FYNNEI. This CDR3 is built from 14 residues. V was pared by 6 bases and J by 0 bases, with 9 bases between.

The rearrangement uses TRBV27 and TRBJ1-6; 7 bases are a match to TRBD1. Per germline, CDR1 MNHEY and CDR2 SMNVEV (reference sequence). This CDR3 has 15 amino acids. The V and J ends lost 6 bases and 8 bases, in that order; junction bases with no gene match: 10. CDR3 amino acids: CASRRGTAHHSPLHF. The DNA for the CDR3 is TGTGCCAGCAGGAGAGGGACAGCCCACCATTCACCCCTCCACTTT.

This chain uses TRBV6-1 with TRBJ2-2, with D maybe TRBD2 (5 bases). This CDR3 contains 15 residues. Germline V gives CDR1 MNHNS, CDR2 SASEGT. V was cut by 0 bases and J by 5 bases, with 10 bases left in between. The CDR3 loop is CASSEAGLLTGELFF. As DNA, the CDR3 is TGTGCCAGCAGTGAAGCAGGACTCTTGACCGGGGAGCTGTTTTTT.

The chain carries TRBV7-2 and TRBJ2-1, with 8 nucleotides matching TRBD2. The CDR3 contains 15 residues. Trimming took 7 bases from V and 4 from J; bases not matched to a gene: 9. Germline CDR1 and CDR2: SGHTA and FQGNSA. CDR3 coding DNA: TGTGCCAGCAACCACAACGGACTAGCTTACAATGAGCAGTTCTTC. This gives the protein CASNHNGLAYNEQFF.

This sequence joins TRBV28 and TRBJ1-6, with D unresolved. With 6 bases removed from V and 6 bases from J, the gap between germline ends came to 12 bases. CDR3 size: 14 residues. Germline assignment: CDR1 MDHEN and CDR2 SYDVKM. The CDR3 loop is CASRDPGINSPLHF. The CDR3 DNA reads TGTGCCAGCAGAGATCCCGGGATTAATTCACCCCTCCACTTT.

The CDR3 reads CASSSWAAENNYGYTF. The CDR3, as DNA: TGTGCCAGCAGCTCTTGGGCAGCGGAAAATAACTATGGCTACACCTTC. V and J are TRBV7-2 and TRBJ1-2; D not resolved. The germline gives CDR1 SGHTA, CDR2 FQGNSA. This CDR3 contains 16 residues. Between the trimmed V and J ends, which lost 4 bases and 1 base, there was a span of 16 bases.

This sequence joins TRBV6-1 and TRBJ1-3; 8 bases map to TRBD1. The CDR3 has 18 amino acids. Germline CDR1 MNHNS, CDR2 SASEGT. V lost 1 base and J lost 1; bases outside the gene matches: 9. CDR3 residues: CASSEGTGGIRSGNTIYF. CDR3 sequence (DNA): TGTGCCAGCAGTGAAGGAACAGGGGGAATAAGGTCTGGAAACACCATATATTTT.

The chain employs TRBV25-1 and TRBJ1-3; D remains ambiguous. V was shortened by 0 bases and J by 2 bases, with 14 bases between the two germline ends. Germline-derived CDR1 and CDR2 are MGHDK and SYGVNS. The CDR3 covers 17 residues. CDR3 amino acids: CASSEYGSRRTGNTIYF. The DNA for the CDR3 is TGTGCCAGCAGTGAATATGGCAGCCGGAGGACTGGAAACACCATATATTTT.